These T cell receptor beta chains were read from a single sample in a study of technical replicates of blood from a few donors. Only in-frame clones appear in the TCRdb table, and some are missing; sequencing was by immunoSEQ multiplex PCR. The sample shows tens of thousands of clones, roughly 93% of them seen only once. The sequenced sample was T cells isolated from PBMCs. These receptors all stem from a human donor in good health. Both conserved end residues are part of each CDR3. The D gene is left open where the match is weak. A clone size is listed for some rows: how often the clone was seen (once, few, many), or a class if it is expanded.

J gene,V gene,clone size,D gene,CDR3 DNA,CDR3 protein
TRBJ1-2,TRBV6-1,NA,TRBD1,TGTGCCAGCAGTGAAGGAGACGGGACAGAACGTATTGATGGCTACACCTTC,CASSEGDGTERIDGYTF
TRBJ1-3,TRBV7-2,NA,NA,TGTGCCAGCAGCTTAAGCGGAAACACCATATATTTT,CASSLSGNTIYF
TRBJ2-3,TRBV30,NA,TRBD1,TGTGCCTGGAATACCGGGACAGGGGTTTTAGATACGCAGTATTTT,CAWNTGTGVLDTQYF
TRBJ1-5,TRBV5-6,once,NA,TGTGCCAGCAGCTCCGGGAGTTGGGGCAATCAGCCCCAGCATTTT,CASSSGSWGNQPQHF
TRBJ1-5,TRBV30,NA,NA,TGTGCCTGGAGTAGCTCTTTTCAGCCCCAGCATTTT,CAWSSSFQPQHF
TRBJ2-7,TRBV30,NA,TRBD2,TGTGCCTGGGCCCCCTTTGGGGGGGGGAATGCTTACGAGCAGTACTTC,CAWAPFGGGNAYEQYF
TRBJ2-3,TRBV9,NA,NA,TGTGCCAGCAGCATACAGGGTCCAGATACGCAGTATTTT,CASSIQGPDTQYF
TRBJ1-1,TRBV29-1,once,TRBD1,TGCAGCGTTGAAGATGGCGGACAGGGGGGGACTGAAGCTTTCTTT,CSVEDGGQGGTEAFF
TRBJ1-1,TRBV11-2,NA,TRBD1,TGTGCCAGCAGCCGGGACAGGGTGTTGGTCATGAACACTGAAGCTTTCTTT,CASSRDRVLVMNTEAFF
TRBJ1-5,TRBV11-2,NA,NA,TGTGCCAGCAGCTTAGATCTTACGGGGAATCAGCCCCAGCATTTT,CASSLDLTGNQPQHF
TRBJ2-1,TRBV27,NA,TRBD2,TGTGCCAGCGGTTTTAGCGGGAGCCCCAACAATGAGCAGTTCTTC,CASGFSGSPNNEQFF
TRBJ2-3,TRBV7-9,NA,NA,TGTGCCAGCAGCCCGTCTTTGGTTAGCTTACATTCAGATACGCAGTATTTT,CASSPSLVSLHSDTQYF
TRBJ1-2,TRBV19,NA,NA,TGTGCCAGTAGTACAGGGGCGGGTGGCTACACCTTC,CASSTGAGGYTF
TRBJ1-1,TRBV10-3,NA,TRBD1,TGTGCCATCAGTGCGGGACAGGGCCTGGGGAACACTGAAGCTTTCTTT,CAISAGQGLGNTEAFF
TRBJ1-1,TRBV25-1,NA,NA,TGTGCCAGCAGTGAACCTCTCCACATGAACACTGAAGCTTTCTTT,CASSEPLHMNTEAFF
TRBJ2-2,TRBV4-1,NA,NA,TGCGCCAGCAGCCCAGGCCCATTTACAGGGAACACCGGGGAGCTGTTTTTT,CASSPGPFTGNTGELFF
TRBJ2-7,TRBV15,NA,NA,TGTGCCACCAGCACCACTTCTCGCCTATGGGAGCAGTACTTC,CATSTTSRLWEQYF
TRBJ2-7,TRBV27,once,TRBD2,TGTGCCAGCAGTTTATCTAGCGGGGGGGCGTTCTACGAGCAGTACTTC,CASSLSSGGAFYEQYF
TRBJ1-1,TRBV9,NA,NA,TGTGCCAGCAGCGTAGGGGTAGCCCGAGACACTGAAGCTTTCTTT,CASSVGVARDTEAFF
TRBJ1-6,TRBV5-6,NA,NA,TGTGCCAGCAGCTTGGATGGGGGGTATAATTCACCCCTCCACTTT,CASSLDGGYNSPLHF
TRBJ2-1,TRBV30,once,NA,TGTGCCTGGAGCTCCATAGCGGAGGGGTTCTACAATGAGCAGTTCTTC,CAWSSIAEGFYNEQFF
TRBJ2-7,TRBV5-1,NA,NA,TGCGCCAGCAGCTTGAACAGAGATTACGAGCAGTACTTC,CASSLNRDYEQYF
TRBJ2-7,TRBV6-1,once,TRBD2,TGTGCCAGCAGTGTATTTTCGACTAGCGGAACCTACGAGCAGTACTTC,CASSVFSTSGTYEQYF
TRBJ2-5,TRBV5-4,NA,NA,TGTGCCAGCAGCTTGGGCCAGGGTGGAGAGACCCAGTACTTC,CASSLGQGGETQYF
TRBJ2-3,TRBV6-4,NA,TRBD1,TGTGCCAGCAGTGAACACAGGGGTACAGATACGCAGTATTTT,CASSEHRGTDTQYF
TRBJ2-7,TRBV7-8,NA,TRBD1,TGTGCCAGCCGACCGGGACAGGGCCACGAGCAGTACTTC,CASRPGQGHEQYF
TRBJ2-1,TRBV19,once,TRBD2,TGTGCCAGTAGTATTCTCTGGCGGGAGAAGTTCTTC,CASSILWREKFF
TRBJ2-3,TRBV11-2,NA,NA,TGTGCCAGCAGTCCAGGGGCAGGCGAGAGTGGTACGCAGTATTTT,CASSPGAGESGTQYF
TRBJ2-2,TRBV5-4,few,NA,TGTGCCAGCAGCTTCCGAGACCTGCACAGGGAGAACACCGGGGAGCTGTTTTTT,CASSFRDLHRENTGELFF
TRBJ1-4,TRBV19,NA,TRBD1,TGTGCCAGCGGACAGGGGGATGAAAAACTGTTTTTT,CASGQGDEKLFF
TRBJ1-4,TRBV2,NA,NA,TGTGCCAGCAGTGGCAAAGGAGCTACAACTATTGAAAAACTGTTTTTT,CASSGKGATTIEKLFF
TRBJ2-3,TRBV9,NA,TRBD2,TGTGCCAGCAGCGTACATGTGGGGGGGGATGATACGCAGTATTTT,CASSVHVGGDDTQYF
TRBJ2-1,TRBV9,NA,NA,TGTGCCAGCAGCGTAGCTGGACTAAAAGTAAATGAGCAGTTCTTC,CASSVAGLKVNEQFF
TRBJ2-7,TRBV18,NA,TRBD2,TGTGCCAGCTCACCCGGGACTAGCGGGAGTTACGAGCAGTACTTC,CASSPGTSGSYEQYF
TRBJ1-1,TRBV2,NA,NA,TGTGCCAGCAGTGCAAACAGGCCGAACACTGAAGCTTTCTTT,CASSANRPNTEAFF
TRBJ2-2,TRBV9,NA,NA,TGTGCCAGCAGCGTTCTAGAAGTAATGGGGGAGCTGTTTTTT,CASSVLEVMGELFF
TRBJ1-2,TRBV18,NA,NA,TGTGCCAGCTCAACACAGGGAGACTATGGCTACACCTTC,CASSTQGDYGYTF
TRBJ2-3,TRBV6-1,NA,NA,TGTGCCAGCACCGCAGCTGGAGGGTCCACAGATACGCAGTATTTT,CASTAAGGSTDTQYF
TRBJ2-1,TRBV28,NA,TRBD2,TGTGCCGCGGGGGGTAGCTCCTACAATGAGCAGTTCTTC,CAAGGSSYNEQFF
TRBJ1-2,TRBV15,NA,TRBD1,TGTGCCACCAGCGGACAGGGACGGGGCGGCTATGGCTACACCTTC,CATSGQGRGGYGYTF
TRBJ1-1,TRBV14,NA,NA,TGTGCCAGCAGACCATGGGGGGACACTGAAGCTTTCTTT,CASRPWGDTEAFF
TRBJ1-2,TRBV5-1,NA,TRBD1,TGCGCCAGCAGCACCTCCGGGACAGGGGGCTCTGGCTACACCTTC,CASSTSGTGGSGYTF